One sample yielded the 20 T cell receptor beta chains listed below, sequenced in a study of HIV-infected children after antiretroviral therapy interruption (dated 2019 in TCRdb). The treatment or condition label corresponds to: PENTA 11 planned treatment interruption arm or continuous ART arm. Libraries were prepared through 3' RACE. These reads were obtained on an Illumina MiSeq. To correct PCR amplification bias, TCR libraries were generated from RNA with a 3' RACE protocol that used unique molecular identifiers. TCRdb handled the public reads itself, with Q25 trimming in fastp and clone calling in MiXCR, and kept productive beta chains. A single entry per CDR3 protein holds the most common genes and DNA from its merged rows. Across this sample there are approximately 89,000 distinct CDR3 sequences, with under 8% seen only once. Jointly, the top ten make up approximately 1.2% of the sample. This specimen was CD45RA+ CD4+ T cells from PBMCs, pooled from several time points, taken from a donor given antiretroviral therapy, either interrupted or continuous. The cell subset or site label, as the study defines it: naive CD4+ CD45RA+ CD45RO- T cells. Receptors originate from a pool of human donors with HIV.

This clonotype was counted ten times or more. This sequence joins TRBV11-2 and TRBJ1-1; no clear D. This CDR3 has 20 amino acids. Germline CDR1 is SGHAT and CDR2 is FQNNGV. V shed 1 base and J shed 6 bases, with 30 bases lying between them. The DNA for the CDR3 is TGTGCCAGCAGCTTAGCACGCTTGCGCAGCCCTCGGGGAGGGTTCGCTGAAGCTTTCTTT. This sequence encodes CASSLARLRSPRGGFAEAFF.

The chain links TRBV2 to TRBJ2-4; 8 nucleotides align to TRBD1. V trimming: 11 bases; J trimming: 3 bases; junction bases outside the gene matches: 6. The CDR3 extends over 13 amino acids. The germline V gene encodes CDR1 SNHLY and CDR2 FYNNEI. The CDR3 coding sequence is TGTGCCGGACAGGGTTCGGGCAAAAACATTCAGTACTTC. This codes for CAGQGSGKNIQYF.

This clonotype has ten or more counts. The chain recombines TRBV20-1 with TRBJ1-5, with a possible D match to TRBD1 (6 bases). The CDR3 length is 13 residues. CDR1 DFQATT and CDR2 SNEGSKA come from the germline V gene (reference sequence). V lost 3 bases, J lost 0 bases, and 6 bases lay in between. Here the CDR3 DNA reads TGCAGTGCTAGCAGGGGTAGCAATCAGCCCCAGCATTTT. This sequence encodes CSASRGSNQPQHF.

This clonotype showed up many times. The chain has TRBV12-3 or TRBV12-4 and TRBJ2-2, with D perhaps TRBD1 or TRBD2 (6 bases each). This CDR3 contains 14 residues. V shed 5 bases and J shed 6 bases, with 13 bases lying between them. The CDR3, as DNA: TGTGCCAGCAGTCCCTTTCGGGGGCCCGGGGAGCTGTTTTTT. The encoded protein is CASSPFRGPGELFF.

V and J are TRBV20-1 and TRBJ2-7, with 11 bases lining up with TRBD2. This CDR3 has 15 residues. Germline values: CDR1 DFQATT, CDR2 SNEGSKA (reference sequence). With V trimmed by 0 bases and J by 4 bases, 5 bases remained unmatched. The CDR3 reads CSARDLLAGAYEQYF. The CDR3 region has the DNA TGCAGTGCTAGAGATTTACTAGCGGGAGCATACGAGCAGTACTTC.

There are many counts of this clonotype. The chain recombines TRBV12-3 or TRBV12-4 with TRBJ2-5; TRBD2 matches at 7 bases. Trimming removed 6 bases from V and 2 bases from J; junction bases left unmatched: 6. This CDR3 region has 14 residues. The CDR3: CASRRSGEQETQYF. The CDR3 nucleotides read TGTGCCAGCAGGAGAAGCGGGGAACAAGAGACCCAGTACTTC.

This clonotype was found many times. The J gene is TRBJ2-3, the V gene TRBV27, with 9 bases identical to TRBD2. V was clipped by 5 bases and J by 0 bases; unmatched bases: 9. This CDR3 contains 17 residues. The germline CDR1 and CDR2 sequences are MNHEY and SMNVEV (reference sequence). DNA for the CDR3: TGTGCCAGCAGTAACTCCGGGACTAGCAGAAGCACAGATACGCAGTATTTT. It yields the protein CASSNSGTSRSTDTQYF.

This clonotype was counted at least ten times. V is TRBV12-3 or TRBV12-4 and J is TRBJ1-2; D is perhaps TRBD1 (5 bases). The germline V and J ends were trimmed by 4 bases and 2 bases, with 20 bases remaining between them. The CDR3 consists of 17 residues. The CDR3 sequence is CASSSASVGGPNYGYTF. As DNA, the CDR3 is TGTGCCAGCAGTTCGGCGTCGGTGGGGGGACCGAACTATGGCTACACCTTC.

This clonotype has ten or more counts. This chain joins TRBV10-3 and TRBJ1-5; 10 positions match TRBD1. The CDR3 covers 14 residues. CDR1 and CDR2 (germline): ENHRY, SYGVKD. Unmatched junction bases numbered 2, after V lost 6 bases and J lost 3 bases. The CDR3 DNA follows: TGTGCCATCAGAGGGACAGGGGACAATCAGCCCCAGCATTTT. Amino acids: CAIRGTGDNQPQHF.

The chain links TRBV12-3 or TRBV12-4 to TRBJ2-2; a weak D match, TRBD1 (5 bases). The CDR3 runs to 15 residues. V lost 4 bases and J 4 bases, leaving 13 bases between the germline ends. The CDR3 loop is CASSSPGLSTGELFF. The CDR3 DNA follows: TGTGCCAGCAGTTCTCCAGGGTTGAGCACCGGGGAGCTGTTTTTT.

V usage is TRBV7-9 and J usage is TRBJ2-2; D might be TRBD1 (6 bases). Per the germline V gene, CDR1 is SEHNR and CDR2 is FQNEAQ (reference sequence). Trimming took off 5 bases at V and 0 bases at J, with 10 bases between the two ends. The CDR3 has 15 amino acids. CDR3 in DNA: TGTGCCAGCAGCCGGCAGGGGCCGAACACCGGGGAGCTGTTTTTT. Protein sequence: CASSRQGPNTGELFF.

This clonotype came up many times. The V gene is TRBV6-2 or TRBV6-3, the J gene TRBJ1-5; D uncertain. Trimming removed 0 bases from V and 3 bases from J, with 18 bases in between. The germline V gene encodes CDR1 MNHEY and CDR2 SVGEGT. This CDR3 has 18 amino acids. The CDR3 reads CASSYSEGILILNQPQHF. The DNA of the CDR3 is TGTGCCAGCAGTTACTCAGAAGGTATTTTGATCCTCAATCAGCCCCAGCATTTT.

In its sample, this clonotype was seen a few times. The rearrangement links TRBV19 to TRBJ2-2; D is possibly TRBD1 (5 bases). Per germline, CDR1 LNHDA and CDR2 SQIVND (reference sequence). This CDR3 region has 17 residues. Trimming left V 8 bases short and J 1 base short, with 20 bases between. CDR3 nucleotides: TGTGCCAGTCGGCCAAGGACGACAGATTTGAACACCGGGGAGCTGTTTTTT. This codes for CASRPRTTDLNTGELFF.

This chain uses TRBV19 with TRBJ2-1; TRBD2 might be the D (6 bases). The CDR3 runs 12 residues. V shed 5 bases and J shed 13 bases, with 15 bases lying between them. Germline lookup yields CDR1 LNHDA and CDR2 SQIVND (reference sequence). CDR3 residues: CASSVLSGDQFF. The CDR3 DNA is TGTGCCAGTAGTGTCCTTTCGGGGGACCAGTTCTTC.

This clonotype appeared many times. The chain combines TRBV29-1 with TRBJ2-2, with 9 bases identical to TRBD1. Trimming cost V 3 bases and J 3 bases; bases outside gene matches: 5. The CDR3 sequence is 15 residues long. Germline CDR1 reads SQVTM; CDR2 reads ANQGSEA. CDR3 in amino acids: CSVERTGVDTGELFF. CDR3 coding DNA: TGCAGCGTTGAGAGGACAGGGGTCGACACCGGGGAGCTGTTTTTT.

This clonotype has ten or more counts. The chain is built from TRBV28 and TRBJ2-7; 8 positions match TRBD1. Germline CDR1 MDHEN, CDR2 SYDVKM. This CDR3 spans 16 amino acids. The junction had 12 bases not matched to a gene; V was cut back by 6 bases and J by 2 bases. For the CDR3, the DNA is TGTGCCAGCAGCCGCTTGGTCGCGGGACAGGCCTACGAGCAGTACTTC. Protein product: CASSRLVAGQAYEQYF.

CDR3: CASSSPGLSEGGFNEQFF. In nucleotides, the CDR3 is TGTGCCAGCAGTTCACCGGGACTATCCGAAGGTGGTTTCAATGAGCAGTTCTTC. The gene calls are TRBV28 and TRBJ2-1, with 7 positions matching TRBD2. Germline CDR1 is MDHEN and CDR2 is SYDVKM. CDR3 size: 18 residues. V was clipped by 4 bases and J by 6 bases; unmatched bases: 18.

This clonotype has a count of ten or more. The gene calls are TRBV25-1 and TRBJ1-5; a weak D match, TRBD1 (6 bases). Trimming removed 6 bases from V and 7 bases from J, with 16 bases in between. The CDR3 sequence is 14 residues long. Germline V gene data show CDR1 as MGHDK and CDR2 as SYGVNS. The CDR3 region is CASRQVGRGQPQHF. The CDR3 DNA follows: TGTGCCAGCAGACAAGTTGGCAGGGGACAGCCCCAGCATTTT.

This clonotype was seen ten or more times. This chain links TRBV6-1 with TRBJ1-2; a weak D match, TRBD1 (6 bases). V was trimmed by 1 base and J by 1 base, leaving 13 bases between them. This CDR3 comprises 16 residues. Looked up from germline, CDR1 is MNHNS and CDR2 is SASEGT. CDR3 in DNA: TGTGCCAGCAGTGAAGGGTATGGACAGCGTAACTATGGCTACACCTTC. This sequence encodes CASSEGYGQRNYGYTF.

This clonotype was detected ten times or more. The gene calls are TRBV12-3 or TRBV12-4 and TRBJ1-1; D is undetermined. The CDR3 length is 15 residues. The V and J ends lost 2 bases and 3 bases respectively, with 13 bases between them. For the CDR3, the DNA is TGTGCCAGCAGTTTATTCCCAGGAGAGGACACTGAAGCTTTCTTT. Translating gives CASSLFPGEDTEAFF.